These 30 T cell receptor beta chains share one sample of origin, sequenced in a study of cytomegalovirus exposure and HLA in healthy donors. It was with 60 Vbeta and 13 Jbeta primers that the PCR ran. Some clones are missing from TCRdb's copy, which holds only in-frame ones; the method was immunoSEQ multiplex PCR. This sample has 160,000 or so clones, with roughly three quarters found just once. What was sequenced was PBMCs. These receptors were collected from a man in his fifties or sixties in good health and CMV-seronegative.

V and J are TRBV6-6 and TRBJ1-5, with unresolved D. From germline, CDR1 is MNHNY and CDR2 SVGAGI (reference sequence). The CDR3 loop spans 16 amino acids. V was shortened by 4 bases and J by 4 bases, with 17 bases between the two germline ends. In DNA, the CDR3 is TGTGCCAGCAGTTTGAGACCCACCACTAGGAATCAGCCCCAGCATTTT. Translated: CASSLRPTTRNQPQHF.

CDR3 sequence reads: CASRGSRRETQYF. In nucleotides, the CDR3 is TGTGCCAGCAGAGGCAGCAGGCGAGAGACCCAGTACTTC. The chain carries TRBV2 and TRBJ2-5; D call uncertain. Germline V gene lookup returns CDR1 SNHLY and CDR2 FYNNEI. The CDR3 runs 13 residues. V was pared by 6 bases and J by 4 bases, with 12 bases between.

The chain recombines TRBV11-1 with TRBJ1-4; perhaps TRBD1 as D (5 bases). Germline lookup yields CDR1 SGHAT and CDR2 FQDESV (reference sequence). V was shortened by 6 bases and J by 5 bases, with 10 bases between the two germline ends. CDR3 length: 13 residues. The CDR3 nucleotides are TGTGCCAGCAGTAGGGCAGGGAATGAAAAACTGTTTTTT. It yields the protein CASSRAGNEKLFF.

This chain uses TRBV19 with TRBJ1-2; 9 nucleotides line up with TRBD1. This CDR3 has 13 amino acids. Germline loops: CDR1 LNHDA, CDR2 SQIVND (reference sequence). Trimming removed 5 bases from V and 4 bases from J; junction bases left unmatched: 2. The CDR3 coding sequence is TGTGCCAGTAGTCGGACAGGGGCCTATGGCTACACCTTC. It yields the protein CASSRTGAYGYTF.

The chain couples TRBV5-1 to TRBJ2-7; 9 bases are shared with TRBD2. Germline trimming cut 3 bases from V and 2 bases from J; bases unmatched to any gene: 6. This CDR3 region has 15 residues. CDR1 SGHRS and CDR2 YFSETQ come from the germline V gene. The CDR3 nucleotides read TGCGCCAGCAGCTCCACGGGACTAGCCGCCTACGAGCAGTACTTC. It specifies CASSSTGLAAYEQYF.

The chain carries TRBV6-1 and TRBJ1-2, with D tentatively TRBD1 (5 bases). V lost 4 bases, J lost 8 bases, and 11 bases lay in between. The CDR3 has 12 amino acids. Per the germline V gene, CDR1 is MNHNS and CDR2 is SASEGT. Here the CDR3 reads CASSVGTRGYTF. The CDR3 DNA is TGTGCCAGCAGTGTAGGGACTCGGGGCTACACCTTC.

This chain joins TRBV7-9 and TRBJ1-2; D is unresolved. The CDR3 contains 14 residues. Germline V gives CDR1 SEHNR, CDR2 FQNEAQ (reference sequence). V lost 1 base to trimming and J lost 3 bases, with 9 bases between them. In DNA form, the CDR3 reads TGTGCCAGCAGCTTAGTCGGGAACTACTATGGCTACACCTTC. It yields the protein CASSLVGNYYGYTF.

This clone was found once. Here the CDR3 DNA reads TGCGCCAGCAGCTTACAGGGGGCCCAAGAGACCCAGTACTTC. This sequence encodes CASSLQGAQETQYF. This sequence joins TRBV5-1 and TRBJ2-5, with TRBD1 matching over 9 bases. The CDR3 runs 14 residues. J gave up 1 base and V 2 bases, and 0 bases lay outside the gene matches. From germline, CDR1 is SGHRS and CDR2 YFSETQ.

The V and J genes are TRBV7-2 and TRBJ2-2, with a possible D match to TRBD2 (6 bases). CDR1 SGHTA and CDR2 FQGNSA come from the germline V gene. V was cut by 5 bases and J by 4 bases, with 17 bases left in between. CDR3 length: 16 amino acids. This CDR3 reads CASSPPGLSTTGELFF. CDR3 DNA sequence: TGTGCCAGCAGCCCACCGGGACTTTCAACCACCGGGGAGCTGTTTTTT.

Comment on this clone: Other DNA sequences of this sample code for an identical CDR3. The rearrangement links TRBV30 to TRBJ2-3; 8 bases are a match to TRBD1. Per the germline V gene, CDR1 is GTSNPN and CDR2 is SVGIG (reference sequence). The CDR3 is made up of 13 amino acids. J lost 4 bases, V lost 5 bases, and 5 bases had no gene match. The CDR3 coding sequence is TGTGCCTGGGCTGGACAGGGACCAGATACGCAGTATTTT. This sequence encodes CAWAGQGPDTQYF.

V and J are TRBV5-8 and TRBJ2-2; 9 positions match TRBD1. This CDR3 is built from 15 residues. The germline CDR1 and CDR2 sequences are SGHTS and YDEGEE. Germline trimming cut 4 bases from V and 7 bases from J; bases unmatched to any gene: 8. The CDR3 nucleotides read TGTGCCAGCAGCCAGCACAGGGGGCCAGTCGGGGAGCTGTTTTTT. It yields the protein CASSQHRGPVGELFF.

CDR3 protein: CASSDRLAGDNTGELFF. The DNA for the CDR3 is TGTGCCAGCAGTGACCGACTAGCGGGGGATAACACCGGGGAGCTGTTTTTT. The rearrangement links TRBV6-4 to TRBJ2-2, with TRBD2 matching 12 bases. Germline V gene lookup returns CDR1 MRHNA and CDR2 SNTAGT. The V segment lost 2 bases and the J segment 2 bases; nucleotides outside the gene matches: 3. CDR3 length: 17 residues.

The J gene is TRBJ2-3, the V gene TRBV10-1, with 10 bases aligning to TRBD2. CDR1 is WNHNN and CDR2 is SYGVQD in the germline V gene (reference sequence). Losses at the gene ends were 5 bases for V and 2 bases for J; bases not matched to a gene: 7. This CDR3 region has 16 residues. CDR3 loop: CASSTTSGRVTDTQYF. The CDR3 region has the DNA TGCGCCAGCAGTACGACTAGCGGGCGAGTCACAGATACGCAGTATTTT.

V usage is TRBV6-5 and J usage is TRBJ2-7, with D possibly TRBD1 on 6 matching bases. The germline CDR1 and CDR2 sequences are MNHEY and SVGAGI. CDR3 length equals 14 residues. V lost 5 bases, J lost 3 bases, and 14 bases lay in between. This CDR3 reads CASSEQGGIYEQYF. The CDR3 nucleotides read TGTGCCAGCAGTGAACAGGGCGGTATCTACGAGCAGTACTTC.

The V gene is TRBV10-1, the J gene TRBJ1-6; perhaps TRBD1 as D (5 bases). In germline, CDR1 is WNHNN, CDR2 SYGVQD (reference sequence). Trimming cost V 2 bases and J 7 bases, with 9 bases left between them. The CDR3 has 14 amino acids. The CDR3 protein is CASSEQGGNSPLHF. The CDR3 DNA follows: TGCGCCAGCAGTGAGCAGGGCGGCAATTCACCCCTCCACTTT.

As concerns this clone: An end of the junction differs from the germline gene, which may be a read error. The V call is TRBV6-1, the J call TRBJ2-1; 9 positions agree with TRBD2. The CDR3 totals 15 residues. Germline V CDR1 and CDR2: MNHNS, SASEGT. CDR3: CASSEGLAAYSEQFF. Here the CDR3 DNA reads TGTGCCAGCAGTGAAGGACTAGCGGCCTACAGTGAGCAGTTCTTC.

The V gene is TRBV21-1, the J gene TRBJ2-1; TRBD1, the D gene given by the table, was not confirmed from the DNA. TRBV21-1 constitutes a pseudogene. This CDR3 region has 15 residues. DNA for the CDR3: TGTGCCAGCAGGAACGACAGGAAGCCTAACAATGAGCAGTTCTTC. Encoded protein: CASRNDRKPNNEQFF.

The CDR3 loop reads CASSGQAYEQYF. In nucleotides, the CDR3 is TGTGCCAGTAGTGGGCAAGCCTACGAGCAGTACTTC. This chain uses TRBV19 with TRBJ2-7; no firm D call. Trimming left V 5 bases short and J 2 bases short, with 7 bases between. The CDR3 contains 12 residues. Germline CDR1 LNHDA, CDR2 SQIVND (reference sequence). The complete variable domain, with remaining parts taken from reference TRBV19 and TRBJ2-7, reads DGGITQSPKYLFRKEGQNVTLSCEQNLNHDAMYWYRQDPGQGLRLIYYSQIVNDFQKGDIAEGYSVSREKKESFPLTVTSAQKNPTAFYLCASSGQAYEQYFGPGTRLTVT.

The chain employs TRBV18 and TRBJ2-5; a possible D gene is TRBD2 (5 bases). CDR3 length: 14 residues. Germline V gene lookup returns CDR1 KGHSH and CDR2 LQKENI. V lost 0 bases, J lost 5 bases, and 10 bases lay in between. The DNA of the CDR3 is TGTGCCAGCTCACCACCGCACGGCGGGGAGACCCAGTACTTC. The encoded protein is CASSPPHGGETQYF.

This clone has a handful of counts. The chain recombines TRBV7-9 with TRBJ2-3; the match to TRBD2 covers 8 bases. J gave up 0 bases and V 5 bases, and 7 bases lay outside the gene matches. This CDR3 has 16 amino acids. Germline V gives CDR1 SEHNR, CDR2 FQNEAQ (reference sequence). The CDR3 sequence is CASSPSSGGSTDTQYF. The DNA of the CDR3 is TGTGCCAGCAGCCCCTCGAGCGGGGGTAGCACAGATACGCAGTATTTT.

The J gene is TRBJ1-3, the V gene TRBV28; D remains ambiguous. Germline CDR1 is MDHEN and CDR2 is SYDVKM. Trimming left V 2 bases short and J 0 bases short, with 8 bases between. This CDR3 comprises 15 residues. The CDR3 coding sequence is TGTGCCAGCAGTTTAGGCAGCGGCTCTGGAAACACCATATATTTT. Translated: CASSLGSGSGNTIYF.

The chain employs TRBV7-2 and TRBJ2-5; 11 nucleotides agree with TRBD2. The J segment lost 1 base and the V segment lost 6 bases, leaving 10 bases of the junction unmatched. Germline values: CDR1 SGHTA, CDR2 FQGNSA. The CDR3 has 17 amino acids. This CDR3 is CASRKGTSGGFQETQYF. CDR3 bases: TGTGCCAGCAGAAAGGGGACTAGCGGAGGCTTCCAAGAGACCCAGTACTTC.

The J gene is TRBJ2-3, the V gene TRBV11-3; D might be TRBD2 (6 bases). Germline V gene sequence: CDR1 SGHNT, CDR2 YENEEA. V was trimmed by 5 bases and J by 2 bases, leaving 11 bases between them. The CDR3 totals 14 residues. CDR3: CASSPGEPTDTQYF. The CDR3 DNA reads TGTGCCAGCAGCCCGGGGGAGCCCACAGATACGCAGTATTTT.

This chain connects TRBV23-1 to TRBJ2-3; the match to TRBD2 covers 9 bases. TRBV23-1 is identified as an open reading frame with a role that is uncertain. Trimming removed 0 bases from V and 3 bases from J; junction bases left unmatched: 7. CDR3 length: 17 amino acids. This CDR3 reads CASSQSVGGRGTDTQYF. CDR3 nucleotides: TGCGCCAGCAGTCAATCGGTCGGCGGGAGGGGTACAGATACGCAGTATTTT.

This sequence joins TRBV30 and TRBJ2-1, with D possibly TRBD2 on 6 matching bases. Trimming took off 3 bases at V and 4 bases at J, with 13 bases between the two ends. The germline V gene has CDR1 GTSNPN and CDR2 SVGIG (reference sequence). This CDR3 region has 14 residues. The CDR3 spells CAWRESSAYNEQFF. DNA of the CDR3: TGTGCCTGGAGGGAGTCTAGCGCGTACAATGAGCAGTTCTTC.

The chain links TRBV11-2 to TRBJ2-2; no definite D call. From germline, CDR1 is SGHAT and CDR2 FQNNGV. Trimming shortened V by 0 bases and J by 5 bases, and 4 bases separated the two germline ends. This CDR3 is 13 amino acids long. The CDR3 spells CASSLDQTGELFF. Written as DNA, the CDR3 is TGTGCCAGCAGCTTAGATCAAACCGGGGAGCTGTTTTTT.

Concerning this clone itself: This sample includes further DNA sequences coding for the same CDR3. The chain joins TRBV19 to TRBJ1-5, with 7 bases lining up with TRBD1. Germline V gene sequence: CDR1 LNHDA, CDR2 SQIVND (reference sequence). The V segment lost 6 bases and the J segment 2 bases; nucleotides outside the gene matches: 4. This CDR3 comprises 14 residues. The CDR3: CASSLQGGNQPQHF. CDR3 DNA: TGTGCCAGTAGCCTTCAGGGGGGCAATCAGCCCCAGCATTTT. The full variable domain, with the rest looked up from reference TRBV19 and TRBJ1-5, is DGGITQSPKYLFRKEGQNVTLSCEQNLNHDAMYWYRQDPGQGLRLIYYSQIVNDFQKGDIAEGYSVSREKKESFPLTVTSAQKNPTAFYLCASSLQGGNQPQHFGDGTRLSIL.

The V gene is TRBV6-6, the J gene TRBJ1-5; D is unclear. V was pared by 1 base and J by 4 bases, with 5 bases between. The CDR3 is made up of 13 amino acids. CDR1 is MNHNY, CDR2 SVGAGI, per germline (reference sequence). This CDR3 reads CASSYLSNQPQHF. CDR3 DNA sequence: TGTGCCAGCAGTTACTTATCGAATCAGCCCCAGCATTTT.

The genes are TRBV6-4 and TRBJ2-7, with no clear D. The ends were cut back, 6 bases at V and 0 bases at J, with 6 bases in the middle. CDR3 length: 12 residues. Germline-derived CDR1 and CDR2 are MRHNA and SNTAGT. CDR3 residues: CASRLSSYEQYF. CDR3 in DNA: TGTGCCAGCAGATTGAGCTCCTACGAGCAGTACTTC.

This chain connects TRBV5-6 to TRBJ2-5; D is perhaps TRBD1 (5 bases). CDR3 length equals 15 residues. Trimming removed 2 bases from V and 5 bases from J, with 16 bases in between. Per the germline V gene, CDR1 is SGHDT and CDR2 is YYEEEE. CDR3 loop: CASSFGDSTQETQYF. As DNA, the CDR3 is TGTGCCAGCAGCTTTGGCGACAGCACTCAGGAGACCCAGTACTTC.